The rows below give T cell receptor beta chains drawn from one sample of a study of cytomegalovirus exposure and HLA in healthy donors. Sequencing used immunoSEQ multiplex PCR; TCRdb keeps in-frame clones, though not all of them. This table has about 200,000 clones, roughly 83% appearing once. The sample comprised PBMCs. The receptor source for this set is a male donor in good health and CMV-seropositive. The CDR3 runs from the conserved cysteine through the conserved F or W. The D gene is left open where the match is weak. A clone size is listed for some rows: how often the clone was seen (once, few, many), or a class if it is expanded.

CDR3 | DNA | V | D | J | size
CASSRSNEQFF | TGTGCCAGCAGCCGGTCCAATGAGCAGTTCTTC | TRBV7-9 | . | TRBJ2-1 | .
CASSYLAGYGYTF | TGTGCCAGCAGTTACCTCGCGGGATATGGCTACACCTTC | TRBV27 | . | TRBJ1-2 | .
CASSLLAPKGTDTQYF | TGTGCCAGCAGTTTACTGGCCCCTAAGGGGACAGATACGCAGTATTTT | TRBV28 | . | TRBJ2-3 | few
CASSYTGDVGELFF | TGCGCCAGCAGCTATACAGGGGATGTCGGGGAGCTGTTTTTT | TRBV4-3 | TRBD1 | TRBJ2-2 | .
CASSFLANEQFF | TGTGCCAGCAGCTTTCTAGCCAATGAGCAGTTCTTC | TRBV7-2 | . | TRBJ2-1 | few
CASSLRGPQSLYNSPLHF | TGTGCCAGCAGCTTACGCGGGCCTCAATCTTTGTATAATTCACCCCTCCACTTT | TRBV7-3 | . | TRBJ1-6 | .
CASSLVWSGPEAFF | TGTGCCAGCAGCTTAGTATGGTCTGGCCCCGAAGCTTTCTTT | TRBV7-8 | . | TRBJ1-1 | .
CASSVGQNPNEQFF | TGTGCCAGCAGCGTGGGACAGAACCCCAATGAGCAGTTCTTC | TRBV9 | TRBD1 | TRBJ2-1 | .
CASSPQPDRRSEKLFF | TGTGCCAGCAGCCCCCAACCGGACAGGAGAAGCGAAAAACTGTTTTTT | TRBV9 | TRBD1 | TRBJ1-4 | .
CSVNPGWDEQFF | TGCAGCGTGAATCCAGGGTGGGATGAGCAGTTCTTC | TRBV29-1 | . | TRBJ2-1 | .
CASSPGTGVKTGELFF | TGTGCCAGCTCACCAGGGACAGGGGTTAAGACCGGGGAGCTGTTTTTT | TRBV18 | TRBD1 | TRBJ2-2 | .
CASTSDRESWNTEAFF | TGCGCCAGCACTTCGGACAGGGAGAGTTGGAACACTGAAGCTTTCTTT | TRBV4-1 | TRBD1 | TRBJ1-1 | .
CASSPGGQGSYGYTF | TGTGCCAGCAGTCCCGGGGGACAGGGAAGCTATGGCTACACCTTC | TRBV28 | TRBD1 | TRBJ1-2 | .
CASSERVAGGYEQYF | TGTGCCAGCAGTGAGAGGGTAGCGGGAGGCTACGAGCAGTACTTC | TRBV6-1 | TRBD2 | TRBJ2-7 | once
CASSGRGSYGYTF | TGTGCCAGCAGCGGAAGGGGAAGTTATGGCTACACCTTC | TRBV6-5 | . | TRBJ1-2 | .
CASRLVAGQLDNQPQHF | TGTGCAAGTCGCTTAGTAGCAGGGCAGCTAGACAATCAGCCCCAGCATTTT | TRBV12-2 | . | TRBJ1-5 | .
CASSGLVFGTGELFF | TGTGCCAGCTCGGGACTAGTTTTTGGTACCGGGGAGCTGTTTTTT | TRBV9 | TRBD2 | TRBJ2-2 | .
CASSLTSNTDTQYF | TGTGCCAGCAGCCTTACCTCTAACACAGATACGCAGTATTTT | TRBV11-3 | . | TRBJ2-3 | .
CASSQVSPDGTYEQYF | TGTGCCAGCAGCCAAGTTTCCCCGGACGGGACCTACGAGCAGTACTTC | TRBV4-2 | . | TRBJ2-7 | .
CASSLDRGGSTDTQYF | TGTGCCAGCAGCTTGGACCGGGGGGGTAGCACAGATACGCAGTATTTT | TRBV5-6 | TRBD2 | TRBJ2-3 | .
CASRPGVPYEQYF | TGTGCCAGCAGGCCCGGGGTTCCCTACGAGCAGTACTTC | TRBV2 | . | TRBJ2-7 | .
CASSEQPNTIYF | TGCGCCAGCAGCGAACAACCAAACACCATATATTTT | TRBV5-1 | . | TRBJ1-3 | .
CASSPNGEGIGNYGYTF | TGTGCCAGCTCACCGAATGGGGAGGGGATCGGGAACTATGGCTACACCTTC | TRBV18 | . | TRBJ1-2 | .
CASSPAADSGNTIYF | TGTGCCAGCTCACCAGCGGCGGACTCTGGAAACACCATATATTTT | TRBV18 | . | TRBJ1-3 | .
CASRTGDGPAFF | TGTGCCAGCAGGACAGGGGACGGTCCAGCTTTCTTT | TRBV6-1 | TRBD1 | TRBJ1-1 | .
CASSSFRGTQPQHF | TGTGCCAGCAGCTCGTTCAGGGGGACTCAGCCCCAGCATTTT | TRBV6-5 | TRBD1 | TRBJ1-5 | .
CASTGTGGPHNQPQHF | TGTGCCAGCACAGGGACAGGGGGTCCGCACAATCAGCCCCAGCATTTT | TRBV28 | TRBD1 | TRBJ1-5 | once
CASSYSLGASQETQYF | TGTGCCAGCAGTTACTCGCTGGGGGCCTCCCAAGAGACCCAGTACTTC | TRBV6-6 | . | TRBJ2-5 | .
CASSPNLSPYNEQFF | TGTGCCAGCTCACCAAACCTGAGTCCCTACAATGAGCAGTTCTTC | TRBV18 | . | TRBJ2-1 | .
CASSEAGGYQPQHF | TGTGCCAGCAGTGAGGCAGGGGGATATCAGCCCCAGCATTTT | TRBV6-1 | TRBD1 | TRBJ1-5 | .
CASSPGMNTEAFF | TGTGCCAGCAGTCCGGGGATGAACACTGAAGCTTTCTTT | TRBV11-3 | . | TRBJ1-1 | .
CASSWAPNTGELFF | TGTGCCAGCAGTTGGGCACCCAACACCGGGGAGCTGTTTTTT | TRBV28 | . | TRBJ2-2 | .
CASSQRGTYNEQFF | TGTGCCAGCAGCCAACGCGGTACCTACAATGAGCAGTTCTTC | TRBV14 | . | TRBJ2-1 | .
CADGPHPLLAVLAKNIQYF | TGTGCCGACGGACCACACCCCCTACTAGCGGTTCTAGCCAAAAACATTCAGTACTTC | TRBV11-2 | TRBD2 | TRBJ2-4 | .
CASSSLTGTLAREQYF | TGCGCCAGCAGCTCTTTAACCGGGACATTGGCGCGCGAGCAGTACTTC | TRBV5-1 | . | TRBJ2-7 | .
CASSLLTGLVGYTF | TGTGCCAGCAGTTTATTAACAGGGTTAGTTGGCTACACCTTC | TRBV28 | . | TRBJ1-2 | .
CASSRLPAPGQGTEQYF | TGCGCCAGCAGCCGACTACCGGCTCCGGGACAGGGGACCGAGCAGTACTTC | TRBV5-1 | TRBD1 | TRBJ2-7 | .
CATSKEGNYEQYF | TGCGCCACCTCGAAGGAGGGAAACTACGAGCAGTACTTC | TRBV5-1 | . | TRBJ2-7 | once
CASSPRTGEGGELFF | TGTGCCAGCAGCCCTCGGACAGGGGAGGGCGGGGAGCTGTTTTTT | TRBV7-9 | TRBD1 | TRBJ2-2 | .
CASSLQTLNTEAFF | TGTGCCAGCTCACTACAGACCTTGAACACTGAAGCTTTCTTT | TRBV18 | . | TRBJ1-1 | .
CASSLNSGGNTEAFF | TGTGCCAGCAGCTTAAATAGTGGAGGGAACACTGAAGCTTTCTTT | TRBV11-2 | . | TRBJ1-1 | .
CASGDRAAYEQYF | TGTGCCAGCGGGGACAGGGCGGCCTACGAGCAGTACTTC | TRBV2 | TRBD1 | TRBJ2-7 | .
CASSREGLLSGELFF | TGTGCCAGCAGTCGGGAGGGCCTATTATCAGGGGAGCTGTTTTTT | TRBV25-1 | TRBD2 | TRBJ2-2 | .
CASGTGEGYEQYF | TGCGCCAGCGGGACAGGGGAAGGCTACGAGCAGTACTTC | TRBV5-1 | TRBD1 | TRBJ2-7 | .
CASFTGTGEKLFF | TGTGCCAGTTTTACAGGGACCGGAGAAAAACTGTTTTTT | TRBV19 | . | TRBJ1-4 | .
CASSSPAGNTIYF | TGTGCCAGCAGTTCCCCAGCTGGAAACACCATATATTTT | TRBV27 | . | TRBJ1-3 | once
CASILQESTDTQYF | TGTGCCAGCATTCTACAGGAGTCCACAGATACGCAGTATTTT | TRBV2 | . | TRBJ2-3 | .
CASGGQETQYF | TGTGCCAGCGGAGGCCAAGAGACCCAGTACTTC | TRBV11-1 | . | TRBJ2-5 | .
CATKTGGNTEAFF | TGCGCCACCAAGACAGGGGGCAACACTGAAGCTTTCTTT | TRBV5-1 | TRBD1 | TRBJ1-1 | .
CATSREAGTSNQPQHF | TGTGCCACCAGCAGAGAGGCAGGAACGAGCAATCAGCCCCAGCATTTT | TRBV15 | . | TRBJ1-5 | .
CASSFSGGPYNEQFF | TGTGCCAGCAGCTTTTCGGGGGGGCCCTACAATGAGCAGTTCTTC | TRBV7-2 | TRBD2 | TRBJ2-1 | .
CASSHRQNSLQETQYF | TGTGCCAGCAGTCATCGACAGAATAGTCTCCAAGAGACCCAGTACTTC | TRBV28 | . | TRBJ2-5 | .
CASSEDLPGFRGYTF | TGTGCCAGCAGCGAAGATCTCCCGGGATTTCGAGGCTACACCTTC | TRBV7-9 | . | TRBJ1-2 | .